This entry is about one TCR beta chain. Its antigen is unknown. Addition of a universal primer site occurred through template switching, and cDNA carried unique molecular identifiers. TCRdb fed the 5' RACE reads into MiXCR, producing one record per CDR3 protein. Altogether 250,000 or so distinct CDR3 sequences are present, approximately 7.9% being singletons, with the ten largest covering under 6%. This sample stems from a study of identical twins. General study points: Among monozygotic twins, out-of-frame TCR alpha sharing exceeded what models predicted. Within cord blood, abundant beta clonotypes carried fewer insertions, but memory repertoires showed no such trend. Low generation-probability sequences were in excess among twin-shared out-of-frame alpha sequences.

With 4 bases removed from V and 8 bases from J, the gap between germline ends came to 12 bases. Germline-derived CDR1 and CDR2 are SGHTA and FQGTGA. This CDR3 is 13 amino acids long. The same specimen was also included in a second study, on yellow fever vaccine responses in identical twins.

The rearrangement joins TRBV7-3 to TRBJ2-1; the D gene is possibly TRBD2 (5 bases). The sample was CD8+ T cells sorted from blood. The origin of this receptor is a woman under 30 in good health. CDR3 coding DNA: TGTGCCAGCAGCTCCCAAACTAGGGATGAGCAGTTCTTC. Residues: CASSSQTRDEQFF.